The rows below give T cell receptor beta chains drawn from one sample of a study of response to subunit inactivated influenza vaccine. TCRdb reprocessed the RT-PCR reads with MiXCR, giving one entry per CDR3 protein. The sample yields under 950,000 distinct CDR3 sequences, 21% seen once. Sequenced material: PBMCs from blood, taken 5 days after vaccination. The source is a man in his fifties or sixties who received an inactivated influenza vaccine. Both conserved end residues are part of each CDR3. The order of the fields is J gene, clone size, D gene, V gene, CDR3 protein, CDR3 DNA. A D gene is named only where the DNA matches it firmly. The listing skips clone size in some rows; elsewhere it reads once, few, many or a size class.

>TRBJ1-6|.|.|TRBV7-8
CASSLAVDRAVNSPLHF
TGTGCCAGCAGCTTAGCAGTGGATCGGGCAGTCAATTCACCCCTCCACTTT
>TRBJ1-5|few|.|TRBV27
CASSLGRVGQPQHF
TGTGCCAGCAGTTTAGGCAGGGTCGGTCAGCCCCAGCATTTT
>TRBJ2-1|few|TRBD1|TRBV6-2/TRBV6-3
CASSLTPGGEQFF
TGTGCCAGCAGTCTAACACCAGGGGGCGAGCAGTTCTTC
>TRBJ1-5|.|.|TRBV12-3/TRBV12-4
CASSFMSRNQPQHF
TGTGCCAGCAGTTTTATGTCCAGAAATCAGCCCCAGCATTTT
>TRBJ2-2|many|.|TRBV6-2/TRBV6-3
CASSPSKPGELFF
TGTGCCAGCAGTCCATCGAAGCCCGGGGAGCTGTTTTTT
>TRBJ2-7|once|.|TRBV28
CASSITGPGPYEQYF
TGTGCCAGCAGCATAACAGGTCCTGGACCCTACGAGCAGTACTTC
>TRBJ2-7|.|TRBD2|TRBV3-1
CASCQDLERTSGDYEQYF
TGTGCCTCCTGCCAAGATCTTGAGAGGACTAGCGGGGACTACGAGCAGTACTTC
>TRBJ2-3|few|.|TRBV5-1
CASSLEYRDDTQYF
TGCGCCAGCAGCTTGGAGTACAGGGACGATACGCAGTATTTT
>TRBJ1-4|.|.|TRBV28
CASRKEWGGTNEKLFF
TGTGCCAGCAGGAAGGAGTGGGGAGGAACTAATGAAAAACTGTTTTTT
>TRBJ2-5|few|.|TRBV28
CASSLGRIARETQYF
TGTGCCAGCAGTTTAGGGAGGATCGCGAGGGAGACCCAGTACTTC
>TRBJ2-5|.|.|TRBV5-1
CASSSMDETQYF
TGCGCCAGCAGCTCTATGGACGAGACCCAGTACTTC
>TRBJ2-7|.|.|TRBV5-8
CASSLFDLGADEQYF
TGTGCCAGCAGCTTGTTTGATCTGGGGGCGGACGAGCAGTACTTC
>TRBJ1-6|few|.|TRBV6-2/TRBV6-3
CASSSGHAGSPLHF
TGTGCCAGCAGCTCGGGCCACGCGGGTTCACCCCTCCACTTT
>TRBJ2-1|few|TRBD2|TRBV7-2
CASSLERLAINEQFF
TGTGCCAGCAGCTTAGAGAGACTAGCGATTAATGAGCAGTTCTTC
>TRBJ2-7|few|.|TRBV29-1
CSVEGPGGYYEQYF
TGCAGCGTAGAGGGACCTGGGGGGTACTACGAGCAGTACTTC
>TRBJ2-4|few|TRBD2|TRBV20-1
CSASTTSSGAKNIQYF
TGCAGTGCTAGTACAACGTCTAGCGGAGCCAAAAACATTCAGTACTTC
>TRBJ2-4|.|.|TRBV30
CAWLGRPKNIQYF
TGTGCCTGGTTGGGACGGCCCAAAAACATTCAGTACTTC
>TRBJ2-1|few|TRBD2|TRBV5-1
CASSLAGAGGYNEQFF
TGCGCCAGCAGCTTGGCCGGAGCGGGGGGGTACAATGAGCAGTTCTTC
>TRBJ2-3|.|.|TRBV7-2
CASSPTIWQEDTQYF
TGTGCCAGCAGCCCCACCATTTGGCAGGAAGATACGCAGTATTTT
>TRBJ1-2|.|.|TRBV6-1
CASSVTPENYGYTF
TGTGCCAGCAGTGTCACTCCAGAGAACTATGGCTACACCTTC
>TRBJ2-7|few|.|TRBV29-1
CSVEGSHSYEQYF
TGCAGCGTTGAAGGGTCCCACTCCTACGAGCAGTACTTC
>TRBJ2-1|.|.|TRBV20-1
CSSGRNNEQFF
TGCAGTTCGGGACGGAACAATGAGCAGTTCTTC
>TRBJ2-2|.|TRBD1|TRBV20-1
CSARARGHTGELFF
TGCAGTGCTAGAGCCAGGGGGCACACCGGGGAGCTGTTTTTT
>TRBJ1-4|.|.|TRBV10-3
CAHRAGDNEKLFF
TGTGCCCACCGGGCAGGCGATAATGAAAAACTGTTTTTT
>TRBJ2-2|.|.|TRBV13
CASSTSDRINTGELFF
TGTGCCAGCAGCACCTCCGACAGAATTAACACCGGGGAGCTGTTTTTT
>TRBJ1-1|.|.|TRBV30
CAWDRFTVMNTEAFF
TGTGCCTGGGACCGATTCACAGTGATGAACACTGAAGCTTTCTTT
>TRBJ2-7|.|.|TRBV6-2/TRBV6-3
CASSYSTRVGYEQYF
TGTGCCAGCAGTTACTCGACTAGGGTAGGCTACGAGCAGTACTTC
>TRBJ2-3|.|TRBD2|TRBV12-3/TRBV12-4
CAISLTAGGFRGTDTQYF
TGTGCCATCAGTTTAACCGCGGGAGGGTTTCGAGGCACAGATACGCAGTATTTT
>TRBJ1-1|few|.|TRBV28
CASNGDLNTEAFF
TGTGCCAGCAATGGGGACCTGAACACTGAAGCTTTCTTT
>TRBJ1-1|few|.|TRBV12-3/TRBV12-4
CASSVKMNTEAFF
TGTGCCAGCAGTGTTAAGATGAACACTGAAGCTTTCTTT
>TRBJ2-7|.|.|TRBV7-2
CASSLAGGGGQYF
TGTGCCAGCAGCTTAGCGGGGGGCGGAGGGCAGTACTTC
>TRBJ2-7|.|.|TRBV6-2/TRBV6-3
CASRRKGGFYEQYF
TGTGCCAGCAGGAGGAAGGGGGGCTTCTACGAGCAGTACTTC
>TRBJ1-2|.|.|TRBV21-1
CASTTGTGDRRGYTF
TGTGCCAGCACAACTGGGACAGGCGACCGGAGGGGCTACACCTTC
>TRBJ1-5|few|.|TRBV29-1
CSVGDFSNQPQHF
TGCAGCGTCGGGGACTTTAGCAATCAGCCCCAGCATTTT
>TRBJ1-2|.|.|TRBV4-1
CASSQEGLNPVMGYTF
TGCGCCAGCAGCCAAGAGGGACTAAACCCGGTCATGGGCTACACCTTC
>TRBJ2-5|few|TRBD1|TRBV10-3
CAIRGDRYQETQYF
TGTGCCATCAGGGGGGACAGATACCAAGAGACCCAGTACTTC
>TRBJ2-5|few|TRBD2|TRBV2
CASSTSGTSGDQETQYF
TGTGCCAGCAGTACCTCCGGGACTAGCGGGGATCAAGAGACCCAGTACTTC
>TRBJ2-2|.|.|TRBV4-3
CASSPMRYTGELFF
TGCGCCAGCAGCCCCATGCGCTACACCGGGGAGCTGTTTTTT
>TRBJ1-6|.|.|TRBV18
CASSPRTANSPLHF
TGTGCCAGCTCACCAAGGACAGCAAATTCACCCCTCCACTTT